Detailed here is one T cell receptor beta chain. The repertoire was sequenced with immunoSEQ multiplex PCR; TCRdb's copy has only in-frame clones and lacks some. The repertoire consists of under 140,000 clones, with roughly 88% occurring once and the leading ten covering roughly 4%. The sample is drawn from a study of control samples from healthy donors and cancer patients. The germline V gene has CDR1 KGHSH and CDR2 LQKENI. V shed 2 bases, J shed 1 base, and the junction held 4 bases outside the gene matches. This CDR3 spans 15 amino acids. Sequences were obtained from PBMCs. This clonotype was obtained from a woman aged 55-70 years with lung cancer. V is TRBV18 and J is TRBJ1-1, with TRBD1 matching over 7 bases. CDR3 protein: CASSPDRAPNTEAFF. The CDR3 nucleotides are TGTGCCAGCTCACCAGACAGGGCCCCGAACACTGAAGCTTTCTTT.